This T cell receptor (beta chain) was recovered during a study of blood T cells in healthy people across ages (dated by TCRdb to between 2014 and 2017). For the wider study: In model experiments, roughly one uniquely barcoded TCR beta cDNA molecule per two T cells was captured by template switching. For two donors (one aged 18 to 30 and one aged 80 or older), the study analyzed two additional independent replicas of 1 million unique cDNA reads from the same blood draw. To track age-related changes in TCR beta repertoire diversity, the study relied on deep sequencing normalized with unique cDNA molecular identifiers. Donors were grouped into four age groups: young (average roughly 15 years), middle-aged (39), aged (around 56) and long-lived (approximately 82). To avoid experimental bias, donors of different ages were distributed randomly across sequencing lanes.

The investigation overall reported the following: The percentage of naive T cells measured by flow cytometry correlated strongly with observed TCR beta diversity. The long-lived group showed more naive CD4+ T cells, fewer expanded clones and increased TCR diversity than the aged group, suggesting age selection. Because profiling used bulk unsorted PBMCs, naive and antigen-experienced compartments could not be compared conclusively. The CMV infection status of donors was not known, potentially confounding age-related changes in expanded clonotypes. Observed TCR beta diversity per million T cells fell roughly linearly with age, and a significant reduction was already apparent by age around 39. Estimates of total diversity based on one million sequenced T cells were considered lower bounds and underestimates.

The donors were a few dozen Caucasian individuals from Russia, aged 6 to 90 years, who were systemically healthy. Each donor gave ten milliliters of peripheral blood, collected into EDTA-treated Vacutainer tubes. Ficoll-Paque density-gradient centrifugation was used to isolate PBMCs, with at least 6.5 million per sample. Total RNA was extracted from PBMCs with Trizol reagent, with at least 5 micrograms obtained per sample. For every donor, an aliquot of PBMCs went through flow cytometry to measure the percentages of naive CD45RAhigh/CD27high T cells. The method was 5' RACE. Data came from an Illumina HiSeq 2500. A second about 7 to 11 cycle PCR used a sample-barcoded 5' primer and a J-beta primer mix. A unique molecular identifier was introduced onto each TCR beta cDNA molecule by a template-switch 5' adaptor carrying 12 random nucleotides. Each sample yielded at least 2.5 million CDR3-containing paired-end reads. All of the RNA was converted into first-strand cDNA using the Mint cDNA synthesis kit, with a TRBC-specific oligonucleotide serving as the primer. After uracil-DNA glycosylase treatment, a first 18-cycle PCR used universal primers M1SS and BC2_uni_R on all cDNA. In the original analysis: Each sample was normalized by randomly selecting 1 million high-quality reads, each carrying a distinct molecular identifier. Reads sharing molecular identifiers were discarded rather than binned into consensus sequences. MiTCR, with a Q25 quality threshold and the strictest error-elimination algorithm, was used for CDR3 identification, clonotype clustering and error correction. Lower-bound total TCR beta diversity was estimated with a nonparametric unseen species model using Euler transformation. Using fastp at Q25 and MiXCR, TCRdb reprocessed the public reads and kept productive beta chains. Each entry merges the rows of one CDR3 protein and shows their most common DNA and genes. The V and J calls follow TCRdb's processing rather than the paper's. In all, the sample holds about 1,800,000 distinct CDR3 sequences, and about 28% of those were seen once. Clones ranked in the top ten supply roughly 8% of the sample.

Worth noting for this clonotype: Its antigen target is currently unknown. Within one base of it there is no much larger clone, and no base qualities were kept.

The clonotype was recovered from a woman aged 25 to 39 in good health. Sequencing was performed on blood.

The bases are TGTGCCAGCAGCCCCCACCGGGTGAGGGGACGCCTCTCTGGGGCCAACGTCCTGACTTTC. Translated, it gives CASSPHRVRGRLSGANVLTF. The chain couples TRBV3-1 to TRBJ2-6; the D gene is tentatively TRBD1 or TRBD2, each matching 5 bases. V and J lose 4 bases and 0 bases, and a span of 22 bases separates them. CDR1 and CDR2, looked up from the germline V gene (reference sequence), are LGHDT and YNNKEL. Spanning cysteine to phenylalanine, the CDR3 consists of 20 amino acids. CDR3 DNA only is kept here, 60 bases in frame from base 1.